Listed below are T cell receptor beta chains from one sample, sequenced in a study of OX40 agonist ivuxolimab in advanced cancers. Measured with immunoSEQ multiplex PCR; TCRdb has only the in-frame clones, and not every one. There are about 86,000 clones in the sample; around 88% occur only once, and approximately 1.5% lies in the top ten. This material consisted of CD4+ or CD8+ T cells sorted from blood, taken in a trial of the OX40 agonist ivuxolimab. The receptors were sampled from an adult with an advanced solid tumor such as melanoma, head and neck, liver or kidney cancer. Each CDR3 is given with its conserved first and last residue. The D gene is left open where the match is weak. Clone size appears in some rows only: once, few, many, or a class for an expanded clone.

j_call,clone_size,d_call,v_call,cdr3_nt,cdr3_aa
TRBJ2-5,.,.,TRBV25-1,TGTGCCAGCAGTTTGGTAGGGGACTTACAGACCCAGTACTTC,CASSLVGDLQTQYF
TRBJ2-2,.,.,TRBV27,TGTGCCAGCAGTTTAAGGCTCGGTGAGCGTGTGGGGAGCCCGAACACCGGGGAGCTGTTTTTT,CASSLRLGERVGSPNTGELFF
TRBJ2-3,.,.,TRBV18,TGTGCCAGCTCACCACAGGGGGTCACAGATACGCAGTATTTT,CASSPQGVTDTQYF
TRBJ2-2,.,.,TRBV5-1,TGCGCCAGCTGTCGGGCCCAAGGACCCACCGGGGAGCTGTTTTTT,CASCRAQGPTGELFF
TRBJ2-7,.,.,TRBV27,TGTGCCAGCAGTTTTAACTTTGGCGCGGGGAACAACGAGCAGTACTTC,CASSFNFGAGNNEQYF
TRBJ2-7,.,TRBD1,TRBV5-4,TGTGCCAGCAGCTTCCGGGACAGGGGGCCGGAGCAGTACTTC,CASSFRDRGPEQYF
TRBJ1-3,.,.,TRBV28,TGTGCCAGCAGTCCAATCGTTTTCTCTGGAAACACCATATATTTT,CASSPIVFSGNTIYF
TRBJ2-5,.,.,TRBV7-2,TGTGCCAGCAGCTTAGGGATCCCCGGGTTGGAGACCCAGTACTTC,CASSLGIPGLETQYF
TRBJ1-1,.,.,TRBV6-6,TGTGCCAGCAGTTACTCGAGTATGACTGAAGCTTTCTTT,CASSYSSMTEAFF
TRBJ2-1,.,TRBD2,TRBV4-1,TGCGCCAGCAGCCAAGATCTACGGACTAGCGGGATGGACAATGAGCAGTTCTTC,CASSQDLRTSGMDNEQFF
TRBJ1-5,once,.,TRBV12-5,TGTGCTAGTGCCCTGCAAGGCCAGCCCCAGCATTTT,CASALQGQPQHF
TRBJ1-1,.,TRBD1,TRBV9,TGTGCCAGCAGCGACGCCGACAGGGGACACACTGAAGCTTTCTTT,CASSDADRGHTEAFF
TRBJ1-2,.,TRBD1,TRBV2,TGTGCCAGCAGGAGGGGGCGGGGGATAGCGGTTAACTATGGCTACACCTTC,CASRRGRGIAVNYGYTF
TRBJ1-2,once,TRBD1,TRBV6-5,TGTGCCAGCAGTTACGGGCTCCAGGGGGTTAACTATGGCTACACCTTC,CASSYGLQGVNYGYTF
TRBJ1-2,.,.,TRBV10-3,TGTGCCATCAGTGAGTTCTCTAACTATGGCTACACCTTC,CAISEFSNYGYTF
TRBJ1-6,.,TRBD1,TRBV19,TGTGCCAGTAGTCCGCCCATTGGGACAGCATATAATTCACCCCTCCACTTT,CASSPPIGTAYNSPLHF
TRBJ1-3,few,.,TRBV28,TGTGCCAGCACCTTTAACTCTGGAAACACCATATATTTT,CASTFNSGNTIYF
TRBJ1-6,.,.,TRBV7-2,TGTGCCAGCAGCTTCCGGGACCGCCCTTCACCCCTCCACTTT,CASSFRDRPSPLHF
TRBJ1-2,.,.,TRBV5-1,TGCGCCAGCAGCCTCGGGGAAGGCTACACCTTC,CASSLGEGYTF
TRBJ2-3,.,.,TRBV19,TGTGCCAGTTCTCCCAACACAGATACGCAGTATTTT,CASSPNTDTQYF
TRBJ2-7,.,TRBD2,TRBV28,TGTGCCAGCAAAGGTGCGGGAGTTGGCACCTACGAGCAGTACTTC,CASKGAGVGTYEQYF
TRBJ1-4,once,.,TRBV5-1,TGCGCCAGCACCCGGGGGGTTAATGAAAAACTGTTTTTT,CASTRGVNEKLFF
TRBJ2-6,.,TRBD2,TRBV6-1,TGTGCCAGCAGTGAAGCGCTTGGGGGGGTCTGGGCCAACGTCCTGACTTTC,CASSEALGGVWANVLTF
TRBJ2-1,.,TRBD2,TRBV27,TGTGCCAGCAGTTGGGTTGGGAGGGAGAATGAGCAGTTCTTC,CASSWVGRENEQFF
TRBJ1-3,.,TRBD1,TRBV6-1,TGTGCCAGCAGCTCGACAGGGGGCGGCGGAAACACCATATATTTT,CASSSTGGGGNTIYF
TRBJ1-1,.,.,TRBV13,TGTGCCAGCAGCTTAGGGGGGGGTAACACTGAAGCTTTCTTT,CASSLGGGNTEAFF
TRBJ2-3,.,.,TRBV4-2,TGTGCCAGCAGCCAAAGCCGGGGACTCCCACGCACAGATACGCAGTATTTT,CASSQSRGLPRTDTQYF
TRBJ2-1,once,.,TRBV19,TGTGCCAGTAGTATAGAGAATAGCCCCGAGAATGAGCAGTTCTTC,CASSIENSPENEQFF
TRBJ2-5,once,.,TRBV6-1,TGTGCCAGCAGTGAAGATCCTTTCCAAGAGACCCAGTACTTC,CASSEDPFQETQYF
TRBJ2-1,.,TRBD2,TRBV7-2,TGTGCCAGCAGCTTAGCGCGCCTAGCTAGCGGGAGTGGCGGGGACAATGAGCAGTTCTTC,CASSLARLASGSGGDNEQFF
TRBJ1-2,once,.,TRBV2,TGTGCCAGCAGTGAAACCGGTACCTATGGCTACACCTTC,CASSETGTYGYTF
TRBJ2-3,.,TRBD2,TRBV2,TGTGCCAGCAGTCCCACTAGCGGGGGGCCCTACGGGGAGTATTTT,CASSPTSGGPYGEYF
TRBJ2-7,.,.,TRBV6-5,TGTGCCAGCAGTTACTCGATCGCTCAATACGAGCAGTACTTC,CASSYSIAQYEQYF
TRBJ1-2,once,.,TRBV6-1,TGTGCCAGCAGTGACTTCAAGGGTGGCTACACCTTC,CASSDFKGGYTF
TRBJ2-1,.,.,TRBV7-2,TGTGCCAGCAGCTCTAGGGCGGGCCCTCTCTACAATGAGCAGTTCTTC,CASSSRAGPLYNEQFF
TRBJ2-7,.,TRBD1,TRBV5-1,TGCGCCAGCAGCTTGGCCGGGGACAGGGTGTTGGACTCCTACGAGCAGTACTTC,CASSLAGDRVLDSYEQYF
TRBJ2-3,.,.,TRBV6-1,TGTGCCAGCAGGACGGGGGCCAGCACAGATACGCAGTATTTT,CASRTGASTDTQYF
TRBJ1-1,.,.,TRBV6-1,TGTGCCAGCAGTGAGGGGCCGGGGGACACTGAAGCTTTCTTT,CASSEGPGDTEAFF
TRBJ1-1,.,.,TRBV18,TGTGCCAGCTCGCAAGGGGGGACTGAGAACACTGAAGCTTTCTTT,CASSQGGTENTEAFF
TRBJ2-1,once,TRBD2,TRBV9,TGTGCCAGCAGCGCACTAGATAGCGGGAGGGGGAATGAGCAGTTCTTC,CASSALDSGRGNEQFF
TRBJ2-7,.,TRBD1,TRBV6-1,TGTGCCAGCAGTGATAAGGGACAGGGGGCGCGAGAGCAGTACTTC,CASSDKGQGAREQYF
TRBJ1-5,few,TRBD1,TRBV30,TGTGCCTGGAGTTCAGGGGGCATACAGCCCCAGCATTTT,CAWSSGGIQPQHF
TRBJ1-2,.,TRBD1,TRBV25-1,TGTGCCAGCTATACAGGGGTCTTGGGCTACACCTTC,CASYTGVLGYTF
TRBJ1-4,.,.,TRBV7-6,TGTGCCAGCAGCTTCCCTGAAAAACTGTTTTTT,CASSFPEKLFF
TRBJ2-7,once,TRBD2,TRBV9,TGTGCCAGCAGCGTAGGAATCCCTAGCGGGGGGCCGAGCTCCTACGAGCAGTACTTC,CASSVGIPSGGPSSYEQYF
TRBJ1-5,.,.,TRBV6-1,TGTGCCAGCAGTCGGGCTTATCAAAGCGATCAGCCCCAGCATTTT,CASSRAYQSDQPQHF
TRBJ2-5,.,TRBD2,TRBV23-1,TGCGCCAGCAGTCAGATAGGGACTAGCGGGAGGGCTCGGGAGACCCAGTACTTC,CASSQIGTSGRARETQYF
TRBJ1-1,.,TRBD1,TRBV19,TGTGCCAGTAGTCCAAGACAGGGAGCGGCGATGAACACTGAAGCTTTCTTT,CASSPRQGAAMNTEAFF
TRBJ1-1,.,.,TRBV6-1,TGTGCCAGCAGTGCCGTACAGGGTGGAACTGAAGCTTTCTTT,CASSAVQGGTEAFF
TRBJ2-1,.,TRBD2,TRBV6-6,TGTGCCAGCAGGACTAGCGGAAGCTCCTACAATGAGCAGTTCTTC,CASRTSGSSYNEQFF